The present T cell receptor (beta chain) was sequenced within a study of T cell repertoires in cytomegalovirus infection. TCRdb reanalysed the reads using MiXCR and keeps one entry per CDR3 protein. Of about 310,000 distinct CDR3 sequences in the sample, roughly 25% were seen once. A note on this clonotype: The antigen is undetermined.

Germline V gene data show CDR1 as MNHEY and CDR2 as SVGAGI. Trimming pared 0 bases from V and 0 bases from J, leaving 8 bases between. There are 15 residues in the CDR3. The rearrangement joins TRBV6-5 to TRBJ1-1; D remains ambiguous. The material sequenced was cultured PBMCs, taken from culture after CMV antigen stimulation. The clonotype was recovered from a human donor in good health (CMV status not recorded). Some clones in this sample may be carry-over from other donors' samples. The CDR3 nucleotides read TGTGCCAGCAGTTACTCTGGACCCATGAACACTGAAGCTTTCTTT. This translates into CASSYSGPMNTEAFF.